Sequencing of this TCR beta chain was carried out in a study of neurological immune-mediated disorders. Looking at the study overall: Relapsing-remitting patients made up about 90% of the roughly 34 multiple sclerosis patients, and secondary progressive patients made up 3. Study-level points and caveats: Across subjects, no CDR3 amino acid sequence appeared in expanded clones of more than one subject, a finding that suggested private repertoires in all groups.

In this sample, this clonotype turned up many times. Its antigen is undetermined. CDR3 length equals 16 residues. Looked up from germline, CDR1 is MNHEY and CDR2 is SVGAGI. Trimming stripped 0 bases from V and 4 bases from J, with 13 bases between. The sorted libraries were made from 750,000 to 1,000,000 CD4+ or CD8+ T cells. cDNA was made by 5'RACE with 10-nucleotide random UMIs. TCRdb re-derived calls from the 5' RACE reads in MiXCR, one entry per CDR3 protein. The repertoire has roughly 21,000 distinct CDR3 sequences, roughly a sixth of them found once; the top ten carry around 7%. The TCR was taken from a woman aged 18-30 years with multiple sclerosis. The specimen was CD8+ T cells from blood. The chain combines TRBV6-5 with TRBJ2-1; the D gene is possibly TRBD2 (5 bases). The CDR3 DNA is TGTGCCAGCAGTTACTCGGCGGGTGAGGGTTACAATGAGCAGTTCTTC. It codes for CASSYSAGEGYNEQFF.